The T cell receptor beta chain under discussion was sequenced for a study of T cells in Graves' hyperthyroidism and ophthalmopathy. This clonotype showed up just a few times. Patients with uncontrolled infections, other autoimmune diseases, pregnancy or lactation were excluded. The TCR beta CDR3 regions underwent amplification using RNA transcripts as the source. Using the HTBI primer set, a first-round RT-PCR was run on the TCR CDR3. MiXCR, applied by TCRdb to the multiplex PCR reads, yields one record per CDR3 protein. The sample holds about 700,000 distinct CDR3 sequences, about 14% seen once. Germline CDR1 and CDR2: LGHNA and YNFKEQ. The length of the CDR3 is 17 residues. V shed 0 bases and J shed 4 bases, with 17 bases lying between them.

Sequencing used blood. This clonotype was sampled from a woman aged 18-35 years with Graves' hyperthyroidism. This chain joins TRBV4-2 and TRBJ2-3; no reliable D call. Written as DNA, the CDR3 is TGTGCCAGCAGCCAAGATCTCCCCCTAACTACCGCAGATACGCAGTATTTT. Translation: CASSQDLPLTTADTQYF.